This T cell receptor beta chain was sequenced during a study of blood T cell repertoires in COVID-19. The study drew participants aged about 18 to 89 years from approximately 25 US areas. Assignments of participants to cohorts depended upon their own reported clinical history. All recovered Cohort 3 donors got two negative PCRs, got clearance, or saw symptom resolution. J lost 4 bases, V lost 3 bases, and 9 bases had no gene match. This CDR3 spans 15 amino acids. Germline V gene data show CDR1 as LNHDA and CDR2 as SQIVND (reference sequence). Authors' data handling: Amplified reference gene primers provided the basis for estimating nucleated cell counts. The method was immunoSEQ multiplex PCR; TCRdb's version includes in-frame clones alone and lacks a portion of them. D and trimming were read from the DNA, whereas the V and J calls and clone size are those reported in that table. Of 150,000 or so clones in the sample, approximately 80% were seen once.

J is TRBJ2-7 and V is TRBV19; 7 bases agree with TRBD1. This receptor was taken from an older woman who had recovered from COVID-19. The sequencing sample was made of PBMCs or T cells enriched from blood (not recorded which). The CDR3: CASSIGWTGQYEQYF. CDR3 DNA sequence: TGTGCCAGTAGTATCGGGTGGACGGGACAGTACGAGCAGTACTTC.